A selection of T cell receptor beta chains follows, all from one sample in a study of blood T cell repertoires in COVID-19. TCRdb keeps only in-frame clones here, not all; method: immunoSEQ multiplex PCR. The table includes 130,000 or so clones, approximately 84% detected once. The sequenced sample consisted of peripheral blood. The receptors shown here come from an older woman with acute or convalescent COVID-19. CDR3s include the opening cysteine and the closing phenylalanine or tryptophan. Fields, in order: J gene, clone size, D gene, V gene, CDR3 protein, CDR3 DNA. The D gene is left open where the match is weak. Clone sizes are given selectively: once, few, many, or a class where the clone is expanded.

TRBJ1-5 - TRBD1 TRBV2 CASRLDRALRQPQHF TGTGCCAGCAGATTGGACAGGGCATTGCGTCAGCCCCAGCATTTT
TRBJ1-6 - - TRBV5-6 CASSLRNSPLHF TGTGCCAGCAGCTTGCGTAATTCACCCCTCCACTTT
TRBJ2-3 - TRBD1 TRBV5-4 CASSPFNTGGDHTQYF TGTGCCAGCAGCCCGTTTAATACAGGGGGCGACCATACGCAGTATTTT
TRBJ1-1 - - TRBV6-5 CASRGLGAENTEAFF TGTGCCAGCAGAGGGTTGGGGGCGGAGAACACTGAAGCTTTCTTT
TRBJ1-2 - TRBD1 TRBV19 CASSPLGQGGKGYTF TGTGCCAGTAGTCCCCTAGGACAGGGAGGGAAAGGCTACACCTTC
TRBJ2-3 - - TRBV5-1 CASSSGLDTQYF TGCGCCAGCAGCTCAGGACTGGATACGCAGTATTTT
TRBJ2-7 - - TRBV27 CASRLGSGPYEQYF TGTGCCAGCAGGTTAGGCAGTGGGCCCTACGAGCAGTACTTC
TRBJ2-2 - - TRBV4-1 CASSQGGGLNTGELFF TGCGCCAGCAGCCAAGGGGGGGGGCTGAACACCGGGGAGCTGTTTTTT
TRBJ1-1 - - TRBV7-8 CASSPAVEAFF TGTGCCAGCAGCCCGGCGGTTGAAGCTTTCTTT
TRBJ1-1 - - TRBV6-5 CASSEDTDNTEAFF TGTGCCAGCTCCGAGGATACGGATAACACTGAAGCTTTCTTT
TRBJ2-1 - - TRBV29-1 CSVGRQGSYNEQFF TGCAGCGTCGGTCGTCAGGGTTCCTACAATGAGCAGTTCTTC
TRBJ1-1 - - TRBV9 CASSVSPAGEAFF TGTGCCAGCAGCGTTAGTCCAGCAGGTGAAGCTTTCTTT
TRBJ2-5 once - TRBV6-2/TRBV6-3 CASSRRVETQYF TGTGCCAGCAGCCGTCGAGTAGAGACCCAGTACTTC
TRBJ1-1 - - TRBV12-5 CASGTPGAGTEAFF TGTGCTAGTGGTACCCCAGGGGCGGGCACTGAAGCTTTCTTT
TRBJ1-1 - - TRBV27 CASSWSRGSEAFF TGTGCCAGCAGTTGGTCACGAGGGTCTGAAGCTTTCTTT
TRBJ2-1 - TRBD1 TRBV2 CASSQTGFGGRNEQFF TGTGCCAGCAGTCAGACAGGGTTTGGGGGACGCAATGAGCAGTTCTTC
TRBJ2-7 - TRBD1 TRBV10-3 CAISELDRGHEQYF TGTGCCATCAGTGAGTTGGACAGGGGCCACGAGCAGTACTTC
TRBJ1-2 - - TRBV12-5 CASGFGESYGYTF TGTGCTAGTGGTTTCGGTGAGAGCTATGGCTACACCTTC
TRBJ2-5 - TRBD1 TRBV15 CATSSDRAKETQYF TGTGCCACCAGCAGTGACAGGGCGAAAGAGACCCAGTACTTC
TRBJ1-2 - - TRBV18 CASSPQGRYGYTF TGTGCCAGCTCACCGCAGGGCCGCTATGGCTACACCTTC
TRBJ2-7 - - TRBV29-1 CSVEIGGADSEQYF TGCAGCGTTGAAATCGGAGGGGCTGATAGCGAGCAGTACTTC
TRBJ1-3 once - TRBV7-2 CASSPVGFGAGNTIYF TGTGCCAGCAGCCCCGTGGGTTTTGGGGCCGGAAACACCATATATTTT
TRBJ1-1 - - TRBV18 CASSPAGVRDTEAFF TGTGCCAGCTCACCGGCGGGGGTTAGGGACACTGAAGCTTTCTTT
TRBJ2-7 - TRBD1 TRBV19 CASRDRGTYEQYF TGTGCCAGTAGGGACAGGGGGACCTACGAGCAGTACTTC
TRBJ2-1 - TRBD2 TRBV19 CASSIDRTSGYNEQFF TGTGCCAGTAGTATAGATCGAACTAGCGGGTACAATGAGCAGTTCTTC
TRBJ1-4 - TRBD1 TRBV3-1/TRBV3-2 CASSETGASGEKLFF TGTGCCAGCAGCGAGACAGGGGCGAGTGGGGAAAAACTGTTTTTT
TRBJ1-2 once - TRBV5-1 CASSLGETPNYGYTF TGCGCCAGCAGCTTGGGGGAGACACCTAACTATGGCTACACCTTC
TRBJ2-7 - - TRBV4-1 CASSQVPSNEQYF TGCGCCAGCAGCCAAGTGCCGAGCAACGAGCAGTACTTC
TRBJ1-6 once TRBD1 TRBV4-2 CASSQEDRGLSPLHF TGTGCCAGCAGCCAAGAAGACAGGGGGCTTTCACCCCTCCACTTT
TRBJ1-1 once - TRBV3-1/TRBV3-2 CASSQSAGAFF TGTGCCAGCAGCCAATCCGCAGGAGCTTTCTTT
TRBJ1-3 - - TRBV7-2 CASSLGRTSGNTIYF TGTGCCAGCAGCTTAGGCAGAACCTCTGGAAACACCATATATTTT
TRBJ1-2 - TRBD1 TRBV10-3 CAITQTGYYGYTF TGTGCCATCACCCAGACAGGGTACTATGGCTACACCTTC
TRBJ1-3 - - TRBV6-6 CASSYAGSGNTIYF TGTGCCAGCAGTTACGCGGGGTCTGGAAACACCATATATTTT
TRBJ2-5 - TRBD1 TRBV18 CASSHGQAGETQYF TGTGCCAGCTCACACGGACAGGCAGGGGAGACCCAGTACTTC
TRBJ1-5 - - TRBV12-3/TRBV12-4 CASSPRQPQHF TGTGCCAGCAGCCCTCGACAACCCCAGCATTTT
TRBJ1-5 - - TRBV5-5 CASSSGIQGGGQPQHF TGTGCCAGCAGCTCCGGGATCCAGGGAGGAGGACAGCCCCAGCATTTT
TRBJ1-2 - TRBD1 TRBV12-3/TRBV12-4 CASSSGTARGYTF TGTGCCAGCAGTTCCGGGACAGCTCGCGGCTACACCTTC
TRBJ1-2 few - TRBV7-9 CASSDLQGGDGYTF TGTGCCAGCAGCGATTTACAAGGAGGGGATGGCTACACCTTC
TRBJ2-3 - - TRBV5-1 CASSPGLGVDTQYF TGCGCCAGCAGCCCGGGACTGGGCGTAGATACGCAGTATTTT
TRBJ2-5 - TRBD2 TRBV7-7 CASSLGRGVQKETQYF TGTGCCAGCAGCTTGGGGCGGGGGGTACAGAAAGAGACCCAGTACTTC
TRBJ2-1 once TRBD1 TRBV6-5 CASSYSGQDPNNEQFF TGTGCCAGCAGTTACTCGGGACAGGATCCGAACAATGAGCAGTTCTTC